This is a list of T cell receptor beta chains from one sample in a study of blood T cells in healthy people across ages. MiXCR was run by TCRdb on the 5' RACE reads, yielding one entry per CDR3 protein. The table shows some 700,000 distinct CDR3 sequences, with approximately 43% occurring only once. The specimen was blood. The origin of the receptors is a woman between 55 and 75 years old in good health. The CDR3 runs from the conserved cysteine through the conserved F or W. The order of the fields is clone size, J gene, V gene, CDR3 protein. Not every row has a clone size; where given, it reads once, few, many or a size class.

abundance: few
j_gene: TRBJ2-7
v_gene: TRBV12-3/TRBV12-4
CDR3aa: CASSLGGLVDEQYF

abundance: NA
j_gene: TRBJ1-2
v_gene: TRBV3-1
CDR3aa: CASSPMAAHGYTF

abundance: NA
j_gene: TRBJ2-1
v_gene: TRBV10-3
CDR3aa: CANSESTRAGQFF

abundance: NA
j_gene: NA
v_gene: TRBV29-1
CDR3aa: CSGGDGFRETQYF

abundance: few
j_gene: TRBJ2-3
v_gene: TRBV20-1
CDR3aa: CSARRTVNSPDTQYF

abundance: NA
j_gene: TRBJ2-3
v_gene: TRBV24-1
CDR3aa: CAIGGGEPDTQYF

abundance: many
j_gene: TRBJ2-7
v_gene: TRBV20-1
CDR3aa: CSARLAGGYYEQYF

abundance: many
j_gene: TRBJ2-1
v_gene: TRBV29-1
CDR3aa: CSVTGQGAYNEQFF

abundance: NA
j_gene: TRBJ2-5
v_gene: TRBV6-6
CDR3aa: CASSYSQGPGDMPYF

abundance: few
j_gene: TRBJ2-7
v_gene: TRBV7-8
CDR3aa: CASSLEEGRYYEQYF

abundance: few
j_gene: TRBJ2-1
v_gene: TRBV3-1
CDR3aa: CASSQDRGNYNEQFF

abundance: NA
j_gene: TRBJ2-7
v_gene: TRBV30
CDR3aa: CACGQGTFGYEQYF

abundance: NA
j_gene: TRBJ2-3
v_gene: TRBV25-1
CDR3aa: CASSDSSGRADTQYF

abundance: NA
j_gene: TRBJ2-1
v_gene: TRBV5-5
CDR3aa: CASSFSRVGEQFF

abundance: NA
j_gene: TRBJ2-5
v_gene: TRBV29-1
CDR3aa: CSAWAGLNEQNF

abundance: few
j_gene: TRBJ2-3
v_gene: TRBV20-1
CDR3aa: CSARAGGGRTDTQYF

abundance: NA
j_gene: TRBJ2-3
v_gene: TRBV20-1
CDR3aa: CSARARRQGADTQYF

abundance: few
j_gene: TRBJ1-4
v_gene: TRBV7-2
CDR3aa: CASSLDLPGGKLFF

abundance: many
j_gene: TRBJ1-6
v_gene: TRBV12-3/TRBV12-4
CDR3aa: CASSLRAGGESPLHF

abundance: few
j_gene: TRBJ1-4
v_gene: TRBV12-3/TRBV12-4
CDR3aa: CASSHRDHNEKLFF

abundance: many
j_gene: TRBJ2-6
v_gene: TRBV12-3/TRBV12-4
CDR3aa: CASSFTTGANVLTF

abundance: NA
j_gene: TRBJ2-7
v_gene: TRBV7-2
CDR3aa: CASSLKQGSEQYF

abundance: many
j_gene: TRBJ2-7
v_gene: TRBV7-2
CDR3aa: CASSFGTMAYEQYF

abundance: NA
j_gene: TRBJ2-5
v_gene: TRBV2
CDR3aa: CASSEHGQGQETQYF

abundance: NA
j_gene: TRBJ1-6
v_gene: TRBV7-9
CDR3aa: CASSRDSPREAPLHF

abundance: many
j_gene: TRBJ2-7
v_gene: TRBV7-2
CDR3aa: CASRRGTTTYEQYF

abundance: NA
j_gene: TRBJ2-1
v_gene: TRBV4-3
CDR3aa: CASSQDNMGTQIEQFF

abundance: NA
j_gene: NA
v_gene: TRBV3-1
CDR3aa: CASSQDGRDYNEQYF

abundance: NA
j_gene: NA
v_gene: TRBV9
CDR3aa: CVSSGAETQYF

abundance: NA
j_gene: TRBJ1-2
v_gene: TRBV10-3
CDR3aa: CAISPPGQGAPGYTF

abundance: NA
j_gene: TRBJ2-3
v_gene: TRBV28
CDR3aa: CASSFTSGVNTDTLYF

abundance: NA
j_gene: TRBJ2-3
v_gene: TRBV28
CDR3aa: CASSSESDTQYF

abundance: few
j_gene: TRBJ1-1
v_gene: TRBV15
CDR3aa: CATSRDLWTTTAFF

abundance: NA
j_gene: TRBJ2-1
v_gene: TRBV6-2/TRBV6-3
CDR3aa: CASSKSSYNEQFF

abundance: NA
j_gene: TRBJ2-1
v_gene: TRBV27
CDR3aa: CASSTGLGVWFF

abundance: few
j_gene: TRBJ2-7
v_gene: TRBV20-1
CDR3aa: CSATDSSGSDYEQYF

abundance: few
j_gene: TRBJ2-4
v_gene: TRBV27
CDR3aa: CASSLNGGPAKNIQYF

abundance: NA
j_gene: TRBJ2-2
v_gene: TRBV10-3
CDR3aa: CAISESMAGGTGELFF

abundance: many
j_gene: TRBJ2-7
v_gene: TRBV27
CDR3aa: CASSLSRWGYEQYF

abundance: NA
j_gene: TRBJ1-3
v_gene: TRBV7-9
CDR3aa: CASSSYLTSSGNTIYF

abundance: few
j_gene: TRBJ2-1
v_gene: TRBV20-1
CDR3aa: CSAGRTGTYNEQFF

abundance: few
j_gene: TRBJ1-5
v_gene: TRBV6-6
CDR3aa: CASSYSIGTEGQPQHF

abundance: NA
j_gene: NA
v_gene: TRBV12-3/TRBV12-4
CDR3aa: CASSRWESEQYF

abundance: NA
j_gene: TRBJ2-3
v_gene: TRBV6-6
CDR3aa: CASRLVGTSTDTQYF

abundance: NA
j_gene: TRBJ2-7
v_gene: TRBV18
CDR3aa: CASSPRDVQGEQYF

abundance: NA
j_gene: TRBJ1-2
v_gene: TRBV12-3/TRBV12-4
CDR3aa: CASSFGGPSRGYTF

abundance: NA
j_gene: TRBJ1-4
v_gene: TRBV7-9
CDR3aa: CASSLARWGSEKLFF

abundance: NA
j_gene: TRBJ2-7
v_gene: TRBV28
CDR3aa: CASSLRGLALGEQYF

abundance: NA
j_gene: NA
v_gene: TRBV11-2
CDR3aa: CASSLGRRKTQYF

abundance: NA
j_gene: TRBJ2-7
v_gene: TRBV6-5
CDR3aa: CASSPEGLATYEQYF